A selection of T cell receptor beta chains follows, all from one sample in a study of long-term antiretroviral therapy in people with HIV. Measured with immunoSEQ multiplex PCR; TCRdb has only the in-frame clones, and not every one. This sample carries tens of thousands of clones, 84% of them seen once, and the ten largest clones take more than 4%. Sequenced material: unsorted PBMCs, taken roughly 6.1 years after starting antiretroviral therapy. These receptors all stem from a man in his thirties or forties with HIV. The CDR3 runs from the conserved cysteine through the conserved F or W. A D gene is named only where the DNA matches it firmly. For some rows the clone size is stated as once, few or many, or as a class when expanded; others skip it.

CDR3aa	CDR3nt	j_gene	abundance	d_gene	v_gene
CASSFQGTYTDTQYF	TGTGCCAGCAGTTTCCAGGGGACTTACACAGATACGCAGTATTTT	TRBJ2-3	-	-	TRBV28
CASLAWPGANVLTF	TGTGCCAGCTTAGCATGGCCCGGGGCCAACGTCCTGACTTTC	TRBJ2-6	-	-	TRBV2
CASSQGTGSSYEQYF	TGCGCCAGCAGCCAAGGGACAGGTAGCTCCTACGAGCAGTACTTC	TRBJ2-7	-	TRBD1	TRBV4-3
CASSPDDSNQPQHF	TGTGCCAGCAGCCCAGACGACAGCAATCAGCCCCAGCATTTT	TRBJ1-5	-	-	TRBV9
CASSEGFGLPGTGELFF	TGTGCCAGTAGCGAAGGTTTCGGACTACCGGGCACCGGGGAGCTGTTTTTT	TRBJ2-2	-	-	TRBV19
CASSSLGVDEKLFF	TGTGCCAGCAGCTCCCTGGGGGTTGATGAAAAACTGTTTTTT	TRBJ1-4	-	-	TRBV7-2
CASSPIVGTTNTEAFF	TGTGCCAGCTCACCAATCGTCGGGACGACGAACACTGAAGCTTTCTTT	TRBJ1-1	-	-	TRBV18
CASSVPSAQETQYF	TGTGCCAGCAGCGTTCCCTCGGCACAAGAGACCCAGTACTTC	TRBJ2-5	-	-	TRBV13
CASSPYDRGGGEAFF	TGCGCCAGCAGTCCTTACGACAGGGGTGGTGGTGAAGCTTTCTTT	TRBJ1-1	few	TRBD1	TRBV4-1
CSVEGYVAHNEQFF	TGCAGCGTTGAAGGGTATGTGGCGCACAATGAGCAGTTCTTC	TRBJ2-1	-	-	TRBV29-1
CAWSADAGNTIYF	TGTGCCTGGAGTGCAGACGCCGGAAACACCATATATTTT	TRBJ1-3	once	-	TRBV30
CASSYYETSEQYF	TGTGCCAGCAGTTACTACGAGACCTCCGAGCAGTACTTC	TRBJ2-7	-	-	TRBV6-6
CASSLSPQNTEAFF	TGTGCCAGCAGTTTATCCCCCCAAAACACTGAAGCTTTCTTT	TRBJ1-1	-	-	TRBV28
CASSSTGITDTQYF	TGTGCCAGCAGCTCGACAGGGATTACAGATACGCAGTATTTT	TRBJ2-3	-	TRBD1	TRBV7-3
CASSRGQAQPQHF	TGTGCCAGCAGTCGAGGACAGGCCCAGCCCCAGCATTTT	TRBJ1-5	-	TRBD1	TRBV14
CATSKGGVSSYEQYF	TGTGCCACCAGCAAGGGAGGGGTCAGCTCCTACGAGCAGTACTTC	TRBJ2-7	-	TRBD2	TRBV15